The 30 T cell receptor beta chains given below trace back to one sample, sequenced in a study of human T cells and chemical hapten exposure. Time point indicated: patch test 1, 2 weeks after DPC sensitization. The treatment is: therapeutic diphenylcyclopropenone sensitization with weekly scalp DPC. TCRdb independently ran MiXCR on the RACE reads; one entry per CDR3 protein. The table has roughly 360,000 distinct CDR3 sequences, around 5% seen once; the top ten hold approximately 2.5%. Here the sequenced sample was whole blood, taken in connection with sensitization to the hapten diphenylcyclopropenone (DPC). The receptors originated from a woman aged 50 to 60 with alopecia areata. Some clones in this sample may be carry-over from other donors' samples.

The table lists this clonotype with many counts. The rearrangement joins TRBV20-1 to TRBJ2-1; D is uncertain. The CDR3 runs 15 residues. Germline CDR1 DFQATT, CDR2 SNEGSKA (reference sequence). V was cut by 1 base and J by 3 bases, with 13 bases left in between. The CDR3 region has the DNA TGCAGTGCTAGAGTGATAGCCCTGAACTACAATGAGCAGTTCTTC. Residues: CSARVIALNYNEQFF.

This clonotype was picked up many times. This chain uses TRBV7-3 with TRBJ2-6, with D perhaps matching TRBD2 (6 bases). This CDR3 has 16 amino acids. With 5 bases removed from V and 0 bases from J, the gap between germline ends came to 11 bases. Germline V lookup: CDR1 SGHTA, CDR2 FQGTGA. The CDR3 here is CASSPLTSSGANVLTF. The CDR3 DNA is TGTGCCAGCAGCCCGTTGACTAGCTCTGGGGCCAACGTCCTGACTTTC. Looking up the rest from reference TRBV7-3 and TRBJ2-6 gives the full variable domain: GAGVSQTPSNKVTEKGKYVELRCDPISGHTALYWYRQSLGQGPEFLIYFQGTGAADDSGLPNDRFFAVRPEGSVSTLKIQRTERGDSAVYLCASSPLTSSGANVLTFGAGSRLTVL.

In this sample, this clonotype turned up many times. This chain uses TRBV20-1 with TRBJ1-2; 11 positions agree with TRBD1. The CDR3 extends over 13 amino acids. CDR1 DFQATT and CDR2 SNEGSKA come from the germline V gene (reference sequence). The V gene end was trimmed by 6 bases and the J gene end by 4 bases; junction bases not matched to a gene: 4. In DNA, the CDR3 is TGCAGTGCGGACAGGGGGCTTGGCTATGGCTACACCTTC. Residues: CSADRGLGYGYTF.

In its sample, this clonotype was seen many times. The chain is built from TRBV28 and TRBJ2-7; D gene ambiguous. Trimming pared 8 bases from V and 2 bases from J, leaving 19 bases between. The length of the CDR3 is 15 residues. Per the germline V gene, CDR1 is MDHEN and CDR2 is SYDVKM. Here the CDR3 reads CASLPPRPGPYEQYF. The CDR3 coding sequence is TGTGCCAGCCTACCTCCACGACCTGGCCCCTACGAGCAGTACTTC.

This clonotype has ten or more counts. The CDR3, as DNA: TGTGCCAGCACCCAAGGAGGGAGCGCCGGGGAGCTGTTTTTT. It specifies CASTQGGSAGELFF. The chain is built from TRBV12-3 or TRBV12-4 and TRBJ2-2; D possibly corresponds to TRBD2 (6 bases). The V end was cut by 7 bases, the J end by 6 bases, with 15 bases between. This CDR3 has 14 residues.

J is TRBJ1-1 and V is TRBV11-2, with D perhaps matching TRBD1 (5 bases). Trimming pared 6 bases from V and 10 bases from J, leaving 15 bases between. Per germline, CDR1 SGHAT and CDR2 FQNNGV. The CDR3 loop spans 12 amino acids. The CDR3 spells CASRPIQGSAFF. As DNA, the CDR3 is TGTGCCAGCAGGCCTATCCAGGGATCAGCTTTCTTT.

V is TRBV13 and J is TRBJ2-3; 7 nucleotides line up with TRBD2. There are 15 residues in the CDR3. The V segment lost 5 bases and the J segment 5 bases; nucleotides outside the gene matches: 10. The germline V gene has CDR1 PRHDT and CDR2 FYEKMQ (reference sequence). CDR3 region: CASSPLGGGLDTQYF. CDR3 nucleotides: TGTGCCAGCAGCCCCCTAGGCGGGGGTTTAGATACGCAGTATTTT.

V is TRBV12-3 or TRBV12-4 and J is TRBJ2-1; D is unclear. The length of the CDR3 is 12 residues. V lost 3 bases to trimming and J lost 9 bases, with 9 bases between them. CDR3 sequence (DNA): TGTGCCAGCAGTTTGACGACCGGTGAGCAGTTCTTC. Amino acids: CASSLTTGEQFF.

This clonotype was detected ten times or more. The chain uses TRBV12-3 or TRBV12-4 and TRBJ2-3; perhaps D is TRBD1 or TRBD2 (5 bases each). The CDR3 runs 11 residues. V was shortened by 8 bases and J by 6 bases, with 9 bases between the two germline ends. The CDR3 coding sequence is TGTGCCAGCGAGGGGATGGATACGCAGTATTTT. It is translated as CASEGMDTQYF.

In this sample, this clonotype turned up many times. The genes are TRBV6-2 or TRBV6-3 and TRBJ2-1; D is undetermined. This CDR3 has 11 residues. The germline V gene encodes CDR1 MNHEY and CDR2 SVGEGT. V was cut by 2 bases and J by 5 bases, with 1 base left in between. In DNA, the CDR3 is TGTGCCAGCAGTTACGACAATGAGCAGTTCTTC. Translation gives CASSYDNEQFF.

This clonotype has more than one count but fewer than ten. This chain joins TRBV18 and TRBJ2-3; 10 bases match TRBD2. This CDR3 has 17 residues. Germline lookup yields CDR1 KGHSH and CDR2 LQKENI. With 2 bases clipped from V and 3 bases from J, the junction kept 8 bases outside the gene matches. In DNA, the CDR3 is TGTGCCAGCTCACCAACCGCCAGCGGGAGGGTGACAGATACGCAGTATTTT. Its translation is CASSPTASGRVTDTQYF.

This clonotype was seen ten or more times. V usage is TRBV29-1 and J usage is TRBJ2-4, with 8 bases fitting TRBD1. The CDR3 sequence is 14 residues long. Per the germline V gene, CDR1 is SQVTM and CDR2 is ANQGSEA. J gave up 2 bases and V 6 bases, and 6 bases lay outside the gene matches. In DNA, the CDR3 is TGCAGCGTACGACAGGGGAGTCCCAAAAACATTCAGTACTTC. Amino acid sequence: CSVRQGSPKNIQYF.

This clonotype came up a few times. This chain uses TRBV30 with TRBJ1-6, with a possible D match to TRBD1 (5 bases). V was clipped by 2 bases and J by 7 bases, with 12 bases between them. This CDR3 comprises 14 residues. The germline gives CDR1 GTSNPN, CDR2 SVGIG (reference sequence). CDR3 nucleotides: TGTGCCTGGAGTTCGACTGGGGCGAATTCACCCCTCCACTTT. As protein: CAWSSTGANSPLHF.

This clonotype was seen only a few times. V usage is TRBV23-1 and J usage is TRBJ2-3, with TRBD1 identical over 8 bases. Being an ORF, TRBV23-1 has a function that is uncertain. V dropped 2 bases and J dropped 3; count of bases not matched to a gene: 19. CDR3 length equals 20 residues. CDR3: CASSQPRTGRHLTSTDTQYF. The CDR3 DNA is TGCGCCAGCAGTCAACCTAGGACAGGGCGGCACCTGACCTCGACAGATACGCAGTATTTT.

This chain uses TRBV14 with TRBJ1-2; 9 bases align to TRBD1. V shed 4 bases, J shed 7 bases, and the junction held 7 bases outside the gene matches. The CDR3 runs to 14 residues. Looked up from germline, CDR1 is SGHDN and CDR2 is FVKESK. CDR3 DNA: TGTGCCAGCAGCCGCGGACAGGGGATAGGTGGCTACACCTTC. Protein: CASSRGQGIGGYTF.

This clonotype was picked up many times. The gene calls are TRBV20-1 and TRBJ2-1; TRBD2 agrees at 9 bases. Per germline, CDR1 DFQATT and CDR2 SNEGSKA (reference sequence). This CDR3 is built from 15 residues. The CDR3 spells CSEPSWGAGGAEQFF. The CDR3 nucleotides are TGCAGCGAACCATCGTGGGGAGCGGGAGGCGCTGAGCAGTTCTTC.

The chain is built from TRBV5-5 and TRBJ2-3; D may be TRBD1 (6 bases). The CDR3 spans 12 residues. V lost 1 base, J lost 12 bases, and 12 bases lay in between. Germline CDR1 SGHKS, CDR2 YYEKEE (reference sequence). CDR3 DNA: TGTGCCAGCAGCTTGTTTACAGGGTATCAGTATTTT. Protein sequence: CASSLFTGYQYF.

The sample holds a few counts of this clonotype. This sequence joins TRBV7-8 and TRBJ2-4; 8 bases map to TRBD2. CDR3 size: 18 residues. With 5 bases clipped from V and 3 bases from J, the junction kept 15 bases outside the gene matches. The germline V gene has CDR1 SGHVS and CDR2 FQNEAQ. CDR3 nucleotides: TGTGCCAGCAGCGTGACTAGCGAATATTCCTACTACAAAAACATTCAGTACTTC. Amino acids: CASSVTSEYSYYKNIQYF.

This clonotype was recorded many times. This rearrangement joins TRBV12-3 or TRBV12-4 to TRBJ2-1, with D perhaps TRBD2 (5 bases). The CDR3 consists of 13 residues. V dropped 5 bases and J dropped 4 bases, with 9 bases sitting between them. DNA for the CDR3: TGTGCCAGCAGTCCGGGGAAGTACAATGAGCAGTTCTTC. Encoded protein: CASSPGKYNEQFF.

Many counts were recorded for this clonotype. The V and J genes are TRBV12-3 or TRBV12-4 and TRBJ1-1; 7 bases align to TRBD1. J was trimmed by 4 bases and V by 5 bases; bases with no gene match: 7. CDR3 length: 14 residues. The CDR3, as DNA: TGTGCCAGCAGTCAGACAGGGCGAGGCACTGAAGCTTTCTTT. Translation gives CASSQTGRGTEAFF.

At least ten counts were recorded for this clonotype. The chain recombines TRBV20-1 with TRBJ1-5; maybe TRBD1 (5 bases). This CDR3 contains 14 residues. CDR1 is DFQATT and CDR2 is SNEGSKA in the germline V gene (reference sequence). V was cut by 0 bases and J by 6 bases, with 12 bases left in between. This CDR3 reads CSARDGGVSQPQHF. The DNA of the CDR3 is TGCAGTGCTAGAGATGGGGGGGTAAGTCAGCCCCAGCATTTT.

At least ten counts were recorded for this clonotype. This sequence joins TRBV6-2 or TRBV6-3 and TRBJ2-2; a possible D gene is TRBD2 (6 bases). Germline CDR1 MNHEY, CDR2 SVGEGT. The CDR3 consists of 19 residues. V was trimmed by 0 bases and J by 1 base, leaving 18 bases between them. CDR3 DNA sequence: TGTGCCAGCAGTTACTCGATTGTAGGCGAGGGAGGGAACACCGGGGAGCTGTTTTTT. Protein sequence: CASSYSIVGEGGNTGELFF.

This clonotype was seen many times. J is TRBJ2-1 and V is TRBV12-3 or TRBV12-4, with D possibly being TRBD1 or TRBD2 (5 bases each). Trimming removed 4 bases at V and 12 bases at J, with 16 bases between. This CDR3 is 13 amino acids long. The chain's CDR3 is CASSSGTALGQFF. The CDR3 bases are TGTGCCAGCAGTTCCGGGACCGCCCTGGGGCAGTTCTTC.

This clonotype has a count of ten or more. This chain connects TRBV6-5 to TRBJ2-6; possible D gene TRBD1, 5 bases. With 6 bases removed from V and 0 bases from J, the gap between germline ends came to 9 bases. Germline V gene lookup returns CDR1 MNHEY and CDR2 SVGAGI. The CDR3 has 15 amino acids. CDR3 sequence (DNA): TGTGCCAGCAGAAGCAGGGTCTCTGGGGCCAACGTCCTGACTTTC. Its protein is CASRSRVSGANVLTF.

This clonotype showed up many times. The CDR3 DNA is TGTGCCAGCAGCTTGGGACAGCCCGAGCAGTACTTC. Translating gives CASSLGQPEQYF. The chain has TRBV13 and TRBJ2-7; 7 nucleotides align to TRBD1. Germline V gene data show CDR1 as PRHDT and CDR2 as FYEKMQ (reference sequence). V gave up 3 bases and J gave up 6 bases; unmatched junction bases: 2. The CDR3 extends over 12 amino acids.

This clonotype occurred many times. CDR3 protein: CASSEGTGFIRWWQPQHF. The CDR3 DNA reads as TGTGCCAGCAGTGAAGGGACAGGGTTCATTCGTTGGTGGCAGCCCCAGCATTTT. V gene TRBV6-1 combines with J gene TRBJ1-5, with TRBD1 matching over 8 bases. This CDR3 comprises 18 residues. From germline, CDR1 is MNHNS and CDR2 SASEGT. The V and J ends lost 1 base and 7 bases, in that order; junction bases with no gene match: 15.

This clonotype was seen at least ten times. The gene calls are TRBV20-1 and TRBJ2-2; 7 bases match TRBD1. V trimming: 6 bases; J trimming: 5 bases; junction bases outside the gene matches: 12. Per germline, CDR1 DFQATT and CDR2 SNEGSKA (reference sequence). The CDR3 runs to 15 residues. CDR3 in DNA: TGCAGTGCCCCCATTGGGGGACAGTGGACCGGGGAGCTGTTTTTT. It specifies CSAPIGGQWTGELFF.

This clonotype came up many times. The chain has TRBV28 and TRBJ1-5; no firm D call. Trimming removed 5 bases at V and 7 bases at J, with 9 bases between. This CDR3 region has 12 residues. The germline CDR1 and CDR2 sequences are MDHEN and SYDVKM. The CDR3 DNA sequence: TGTGCCAGCAGTCCATACCAACAGCCCCAGCATTTT. This sequence encodes CASSPYQQPQHF.

V gene TRBV9 combines with J gene TRBJ1-1; 10 bases match TRBD1. Unmatched junction bases numbered 11, after V lost 0 bases and J lost 3 bases. Germline assignment: CDR1 SGDLS and CDR2 YYNGEE. The CDR3 contains 18 residues. The CDR3 bases are TGTGCCAGCAGCGTAGGCGTGGACAGGGGGATTAGAGACACTGAAGCTTTCTTT. Its protein is CASSVGVDRGIRDTEAFF.

This clonotype has at least ten counts. The CDR3 region has the DNA TGTGCCAGCAGCTGGGTGGAGGGAGGCGGCTACACCTTC. It specifies CASSWVEGGGYTF. The chain joins TRBV5-4 to TRBJ1-2, with unresolved D. This CDR3 spans 13 amino acids. V lost 3 bases, J lost 8 bases, and 14 bases lay in between. CDR1 is SGHNT and CDR2 is YYREEE in the germline V gene (reference sequence). The whole variable domain, remainder taken from reference TRBV5-4 and TRBJ1-2, is ETGVTQSPTHLIKTRGQQVTLRCSSQSGHNTVSWYQQALGQGPQFIFQYYREEENGRGNFPPRFSGLQFPNYSSELNVNALELDDSALYLCASSWVEGGGYTFGSGTRLTVV.